This is a list of T cell receptor beta chains from one sample in a study of blood T cell repertoires in COVID-19. Sequenced by immunoSEQ multiplex PCR; TCRdb stores in-frame clones only, minus some. The table has hundreds of thousands of clones, roughly 90% seen once. Sequenced input: peripheral blood. Receptors originate from a man aged 18 to 29 with active or convalescent COVID-19. The CDR3 runs from the conserved cysteine through the conserved F or W. D genes are given only for firm matches. Expanded clones get a size class; other rows say once, few or many, or leave the size out.

cdr3_nt: TGTGCCAGCAGCTTCGGACTAGCGGGAGCTCCTTCCTACGAGCAGTACTTC
cdr3_aa: CASSFGLAGAPSYEQYF
v_call: TRBV11-2
j_call: TRBJ2-7
d_call: TRBD2
clone_size: few

cdr3_nt: TGCAGCTCGACTCGACATGCCAGGGTAGGAACTGAAGCTTTCTTT
cdr3_aa: CSSTRHARVGTEAFF
v_call: TRBV29-1
j_call: TRBJ1-1
d_call: .
clone_size: .

cdr3_nt: TGTGCCAGCAGCCGGACAGGGAGTGATAATTCACCCCTCCACTTT
cdr3_aa: CASSRTGSDNSPLHF
v_call: TRBV6-5
j_call: TRBJ1-6
d_call: TRBD1
clone_size: once

cdr3_nt: TGTGCCAGCCACAGGGGGCCGTATGGCTACACCTTC
cdr3_aa: CASHRGPYGYTF
v_call: TRBV5-6
j_call: TRBJ1-2
d_call: TRBD1
clone_size: once

cdr3_nt: TGCGCCAGCAGCCTCCGACAGGGGGCGCACAATGAGCAGTTCTTC
cdr3_aa: CASSLRQGAHNEQFF
v_call: TRBV5-1
j_call: TRBJ2-1
d_call: TRBD1
clone_size: few

cdr3_nt: TGTGCCAGCAGTTACTCGATCGCGTCTAGCACAGATACGCAGTATTTT
cdr3_aa: CASSYSIASSTDTQYF
v_call: TRBV6-6
j_call: TRBJ2-3
d_call: .
clone_size: .

cdr3_nt: TGTGCCACCAGCAGAGGGGAGACAGGTTGGGAGGAGCAGTTCTTC
cdr3_aa: CATSRGETGWEEQFF
v_call: TRBV15
j_call: TRBJ2-1
d_call: .
clone_size: few

cdr3_nt: TGTGCCAGCAGCCCCGGGACTAGCGGGCCGAGCTCCTACGAGCAGTACTTC
cdr3_aa: CASSPGTSGPSSYEQYF
v_call: TRBV13
j_call: TRBJ2-7
d_call: TRBD2
clone_size: .

cdr3_nt: TGTGCCAGCAGCCAAGATAAAGGACAGGGGAATAAGCAGTACTTC
cdr3_aa: CASSQDKGQGNKQYF
v_call: TRBV4-2
j_call: TRBJ2-7
d_call: TRBD1
clone_size: few

cdr3_nt: TGTGCCAGCAGGGGCGTCGGGGTCTACGAGCAGTACTTC
cdr3_aa: CASRGVGVYEQYF
v_call: TRBV11-2
j_call: TRBJ2-7
d_call: .
clone_size: once

cdr3_nt: TGTGCCACCACTCCTCGGGGGAGCTCCTACAATGAGCAGTTCTTC
cdr3_aa: CATTPRGSSYNEQFF
v_call: TRBV28
j_call: TRBJ2-1
d_call: .
clone_size: .

cdr3_nt: TGTGCCAGCAGAAGCGGGGGAGGTTCCTACGAGCAGTACTTC
cdr3_aa: CASRSGGGSYEQYF
v_call: TRBV28
j_call: TRBJ2-7
d_call: TRBD2
clone_size: once

cdr3_nt: TGTGCCAGCAGTTTTACAGGGGACTATAATTCACCCCTCCACTTT
cdr3_aa: CASSFTGDYNSPLHF
v_call: TRBV6-5
j_call: TRBJ1-6
d_call: TRBD1
clone_size: .

cdr3_nt: TGTGCCAGCAGCTTAGACGGACAGGGAGATTATGGCTACACCTTC
cdr3_aa: CASSLDGQGDYGYTF
v_call: TRBV11-2
j_call: TRBJ1-2
d_call: TRBD1
clone_size: .

cdr3_nt: TGTGCCAGCAGCCAGGACATCTGGGGGAACACTGAAGCTTTCTTT
cdr3_aa: CASSQDIWGNTEAFF
v_call: TRBV4-2
j_call: TRBJ1-1
d_call: .
clone_size: .

cdr3_nt: TGTGCCAGTACCGGACAGGGTCAAGAGACCCAGTACTTC
cdr3_aa: CASTGQGQETQYF
v_call: TRBV19
j_call: TRBJ2-5
d_call: TRBD1
clone_size: .